The T cell receptor (beta chain) described here comes from a study of shared clonotypes between healthy human individuals. Study information: Every donor yielded three CD4 naive, three CD4 memory, two CD8 naive and one CD8 memory plate.

Sequenced by immunoSEQ multiplex PCR; TCRdb stores in-frame clones only, minus some. The sample lists 1.5 million to 1.9 million clones, 95% to 99% occurring once. The investigators split CD4+ cells into a CD45RA+ naive subset and a CD45RA-negative memory subset. Germline CDR1 LGHNA, CDR2 YSLEER. V lost 4 bases and J lost 7, with 14 bases in between. CDR3 length equals 14 residues. Sequenced material: naive CD4+ T cells sorted from blood. Described subset: CD45RA+ positively selected. The chain has TRBV4-3 and TRBJ2-1, with D perhaps given as TRBD1 or TRBD2 (6 bases each). The TCR comes from a man in his thirties or forties in good health. The CDR3 loop reads CASSPRLGGNEQFF. In nucleotides, the CDR3 is TGCGCCAGCAGCCCCCGCCTAGGGGGGAATGAGCAGTTCTTC.